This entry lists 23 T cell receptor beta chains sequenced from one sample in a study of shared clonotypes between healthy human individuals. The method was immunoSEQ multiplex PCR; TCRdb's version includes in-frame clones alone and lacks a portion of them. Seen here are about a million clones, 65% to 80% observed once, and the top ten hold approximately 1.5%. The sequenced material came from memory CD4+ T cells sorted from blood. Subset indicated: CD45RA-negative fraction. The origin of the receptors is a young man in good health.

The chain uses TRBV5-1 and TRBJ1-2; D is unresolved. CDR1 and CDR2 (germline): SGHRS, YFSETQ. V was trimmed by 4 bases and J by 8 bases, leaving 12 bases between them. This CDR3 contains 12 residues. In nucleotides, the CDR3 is TGCGCCAGCAGCCCCACTACACGAGGCTACACCTTC. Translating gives CASSPTTRGYTF.

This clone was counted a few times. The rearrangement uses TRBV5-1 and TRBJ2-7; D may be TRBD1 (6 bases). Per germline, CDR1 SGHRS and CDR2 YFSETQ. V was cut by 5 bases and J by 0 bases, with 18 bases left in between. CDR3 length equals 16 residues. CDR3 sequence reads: CASSPDSGGTSYEQYF. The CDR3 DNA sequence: TGCGCCAGCAGTCCGGACAGTGGGGGCACCTCCTACGAGCAGTACTTC.

CDR3 nucleotide sequence: TGTGCCTGGAGCACAGACTTTACAGATACGCAGTATTTT. It yields the protein CAWSTDFTDTQYF. The gene calls are TRBV30 and TRBJ2-3, with D unclear. Trimming left V 3 bases short and J 3 bases short, with 10 bases between. The CDR3 length is 13 residues. In germline, CDR1 is GTSNPN, CDR2 SVGIG (reference sequence).

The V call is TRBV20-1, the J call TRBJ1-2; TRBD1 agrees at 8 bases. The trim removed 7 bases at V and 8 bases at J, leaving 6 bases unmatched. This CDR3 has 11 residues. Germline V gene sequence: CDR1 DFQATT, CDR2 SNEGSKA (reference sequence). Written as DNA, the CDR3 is TGCAGTGGAGAGGACAGGGACGGCTACACCTTC. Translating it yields CSGEDRDGYTF.

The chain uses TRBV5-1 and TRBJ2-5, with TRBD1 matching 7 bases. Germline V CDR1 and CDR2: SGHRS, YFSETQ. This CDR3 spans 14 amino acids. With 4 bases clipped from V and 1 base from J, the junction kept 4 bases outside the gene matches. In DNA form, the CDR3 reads TGCGCCAGCAGCAACACAGGGGCCCAAGAGACCCAGTACTTC. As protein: CASSNTGAQETQYF.

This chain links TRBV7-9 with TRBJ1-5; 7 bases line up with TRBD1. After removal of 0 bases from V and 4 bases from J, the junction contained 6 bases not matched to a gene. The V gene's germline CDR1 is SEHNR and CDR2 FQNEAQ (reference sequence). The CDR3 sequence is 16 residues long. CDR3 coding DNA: TGTGCCAGCAGCTTAGCTAACAGGGGAGTTAATCAGCCCCAGCATTTT. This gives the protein CASSLANRGVNQPQHF.

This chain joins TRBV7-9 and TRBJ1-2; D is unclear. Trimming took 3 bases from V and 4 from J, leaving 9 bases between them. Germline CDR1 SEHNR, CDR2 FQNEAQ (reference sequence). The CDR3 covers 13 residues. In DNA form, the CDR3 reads TGTGCCAGCAGCTTGGGCATGGGCTATGGCTACACCTTC. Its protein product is CASSLGMGYGYTF.

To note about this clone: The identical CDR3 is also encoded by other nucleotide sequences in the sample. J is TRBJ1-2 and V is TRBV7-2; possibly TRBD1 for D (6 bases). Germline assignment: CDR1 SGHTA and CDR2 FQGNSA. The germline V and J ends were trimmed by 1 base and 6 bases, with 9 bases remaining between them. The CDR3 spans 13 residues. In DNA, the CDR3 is TGTGCCAGCAGCTTAGGGGGGCGGGATGGCTACACCTTC. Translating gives CASSLGGRDGYTF.

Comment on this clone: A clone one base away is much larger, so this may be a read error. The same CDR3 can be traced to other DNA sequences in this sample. The CDR3 sequence is CASSQGLAASSGNTIYF. The CDR3 nucleotides read TGCGCCAGCAGCCAAGGGTTGGCTGCTAGCTCCGGAAACACCATATATTTT. J is TRBJ1-3 and V is TRBV4-1; D gene unclear. This CDR3 has 17 amino acids. V gave up 1 base and J gave up 4 bases, with 17 bases separating them. Germline V CDR1 and CDR2: MGHRA, YSYEKL.

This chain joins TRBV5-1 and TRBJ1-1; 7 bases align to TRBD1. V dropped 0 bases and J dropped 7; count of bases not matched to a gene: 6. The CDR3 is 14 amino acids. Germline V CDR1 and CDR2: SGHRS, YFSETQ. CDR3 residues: CASSLGGQTSEAFF. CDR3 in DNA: TGCGCCAGCAGCTTGGGGGGACAGACTAGTGAAGCTTTCTTT.

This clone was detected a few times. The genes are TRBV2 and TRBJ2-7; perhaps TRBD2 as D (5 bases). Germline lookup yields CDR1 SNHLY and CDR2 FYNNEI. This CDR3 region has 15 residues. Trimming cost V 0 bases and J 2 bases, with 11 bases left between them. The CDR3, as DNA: TGTGCCAGCAGTGAAGCCCGAGGGAGCCCCTACGAGCAGTACTTC. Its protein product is CASSEARGSPYEQYF.

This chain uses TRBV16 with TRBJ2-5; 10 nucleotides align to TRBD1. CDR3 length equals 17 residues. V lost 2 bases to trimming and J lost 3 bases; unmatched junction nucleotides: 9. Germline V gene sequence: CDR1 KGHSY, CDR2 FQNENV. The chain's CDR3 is CASSQDRGTGEKETQYF. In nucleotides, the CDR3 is TGTGCCAGCAGCCAAGACCGGGGGACAGGGGAAAAAGAGACCCAGTACTTC.

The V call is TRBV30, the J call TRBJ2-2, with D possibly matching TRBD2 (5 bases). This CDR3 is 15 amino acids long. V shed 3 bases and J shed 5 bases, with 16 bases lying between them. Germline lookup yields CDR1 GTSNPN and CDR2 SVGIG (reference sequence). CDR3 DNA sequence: TGTGCCTGGAGAGCCCTGGGGAGTTCAACCGGGGAGCTGTTTTTT. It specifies CAWRALGSSTGELFF.

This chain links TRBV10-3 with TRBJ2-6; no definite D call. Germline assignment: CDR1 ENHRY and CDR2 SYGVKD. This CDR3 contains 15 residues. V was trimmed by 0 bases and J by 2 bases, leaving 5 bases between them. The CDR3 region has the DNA TGTGCCATCAGTGAGTCGTGGGCTGGGGCCAACGTCCTGACTTTC. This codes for CAISESWAGANVLTF.

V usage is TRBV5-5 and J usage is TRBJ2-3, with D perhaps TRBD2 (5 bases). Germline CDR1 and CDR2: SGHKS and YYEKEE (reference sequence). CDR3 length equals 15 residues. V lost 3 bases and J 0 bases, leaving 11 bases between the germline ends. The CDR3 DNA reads TGTGCCAGCAGCTGGAGGTCTATGAGCACAGATACGCAGTATTTT. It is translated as CASSWRSMSTDTQYF.

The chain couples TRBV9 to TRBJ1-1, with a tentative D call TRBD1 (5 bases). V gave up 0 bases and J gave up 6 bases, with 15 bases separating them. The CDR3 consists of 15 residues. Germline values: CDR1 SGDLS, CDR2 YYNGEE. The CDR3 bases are TGTGCCAGCAGCGTAGTTAGCGGGACTGAGTCTGAAGCTTTCTTT. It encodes CASSVVSGTESEAFF. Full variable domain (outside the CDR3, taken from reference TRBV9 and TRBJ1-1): DSGVTQTPKHLITATGQRVTLRCSPRSGDLSVYWYQQSLDQGLQFLIQYYNGEERAKGNILERFSAQQFPDLHSELNLSSLELGDSALYFCASSVVSGTESEAFFGQGTRLTVV.

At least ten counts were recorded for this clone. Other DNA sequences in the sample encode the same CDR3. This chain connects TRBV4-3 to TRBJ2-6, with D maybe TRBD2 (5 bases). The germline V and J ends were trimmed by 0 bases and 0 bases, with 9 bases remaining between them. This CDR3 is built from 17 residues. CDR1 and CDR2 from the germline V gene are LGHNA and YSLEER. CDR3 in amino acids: CASSQDHRGSGANVLTF. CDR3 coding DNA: TGCGCCAGCAGCCAAGATCATCGGGGCTCTGGGGCCAACGTCCTGACTTTC.

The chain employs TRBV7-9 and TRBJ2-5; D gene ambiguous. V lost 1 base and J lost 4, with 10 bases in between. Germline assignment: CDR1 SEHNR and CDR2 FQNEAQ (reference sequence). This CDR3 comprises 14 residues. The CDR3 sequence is CASSLEGLGETQYF. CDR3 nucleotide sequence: TGTGCCAGCAGCTTAGAGGGTTTAGGAGAGACCCAGTACTTC.

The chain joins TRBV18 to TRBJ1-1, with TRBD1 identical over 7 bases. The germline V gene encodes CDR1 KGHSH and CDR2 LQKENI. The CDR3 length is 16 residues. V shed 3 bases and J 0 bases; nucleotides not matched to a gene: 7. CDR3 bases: TGTGCCAGCTCACCTCGACAGGGAGGGATGAACACTGAAGCTTTCTTT. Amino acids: CASSPRQGGMNTEAFF.

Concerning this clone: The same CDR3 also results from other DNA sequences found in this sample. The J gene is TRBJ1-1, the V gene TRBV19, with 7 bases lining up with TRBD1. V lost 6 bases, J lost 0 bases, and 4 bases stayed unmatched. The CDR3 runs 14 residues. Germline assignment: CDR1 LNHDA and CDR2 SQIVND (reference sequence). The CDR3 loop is CASSRDRMNTEAFF. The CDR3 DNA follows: TGTGCCAGTAGCCGGGACAGAATGAACACTGAAGCTTTCTTT.

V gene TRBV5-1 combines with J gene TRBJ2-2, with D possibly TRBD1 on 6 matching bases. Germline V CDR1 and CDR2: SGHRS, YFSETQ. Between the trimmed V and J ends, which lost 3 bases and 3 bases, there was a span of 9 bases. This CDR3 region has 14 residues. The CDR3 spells CASSSQGYTGELFF. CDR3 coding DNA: TGCGCCAGCAGCTCACAGGGATACACCGGGGAGCTGTTTTTT.

The CDR3 loop is CASSRGAGETQYF. In nucleotides, the CDR3 is TGTGCCAGCTCACGAGGGGCGGGGGAGACCCAGTACTTC. This chain connects TRBV18 to TRBJ2-5, with D possibly being TRBD2 (6 bases). The V gene lost 4 bases and the J gene lost 5 bases, with 11 bases spanning the gap. The germline CDR1 and CDR2 sequences are KGHSH and LQKENI. This CDR3 has 13 residues.

CDR3 DNA sequence: TGTGCCAGCAGCTTAGTGACGGGAGGGGGCAATGAGCAGTTCTTC. Its protein is CASSLVTGGGNEQFF. The V and J genes are TRBV7-2 and TRBJ2-1; 8 bases line up with TRBD2. This CDR3 is 15 amino acids long. J was trimmed by 6 bases and V by 1 base; bases with no gene match: 5. Germline lookup yields CDR1 SGHTA and CDR2 FQGNSA.